This TCR beta chain was sequenced in a study of PD-1 blockade in mismatch repair-deficient tumors. Study as a whole: Patients had approximately 13 mismatch repair-deficient cancer types and were previously treated and progressing.

Profiled with immunoSEQ multiplex PCR; TCRdb holds only in-frame clones, not every one. The sample holds about 34,000 clones, approximately 80% seen once. All patients were mismatch repair deficient, assessed by either PCR or immunohistochemistry. The TCR was taken from an adult with mismatch repair-deficient cancer. The sample was PBMCs, taken 6 to 7 weeks after starting pembrolizumab.

The CDR3 here is CASSPLTGGSGELFF. CDR3 DNA sequence: TGTGCCAGCAGCCCCCTGACAGGGGGGTCCGGGGAGCTGTTTTTT. This sequence joins TRBV9 and TRBJ2-2; 9 nucleotides align to TRBD1. CDR3 length: 15 amino acids. J was trimmed by 6 bases and V by 4 bases; bases with no gene match: 7. Germline V gives CDR1 SGDLS, CDR2 YYNGEE.